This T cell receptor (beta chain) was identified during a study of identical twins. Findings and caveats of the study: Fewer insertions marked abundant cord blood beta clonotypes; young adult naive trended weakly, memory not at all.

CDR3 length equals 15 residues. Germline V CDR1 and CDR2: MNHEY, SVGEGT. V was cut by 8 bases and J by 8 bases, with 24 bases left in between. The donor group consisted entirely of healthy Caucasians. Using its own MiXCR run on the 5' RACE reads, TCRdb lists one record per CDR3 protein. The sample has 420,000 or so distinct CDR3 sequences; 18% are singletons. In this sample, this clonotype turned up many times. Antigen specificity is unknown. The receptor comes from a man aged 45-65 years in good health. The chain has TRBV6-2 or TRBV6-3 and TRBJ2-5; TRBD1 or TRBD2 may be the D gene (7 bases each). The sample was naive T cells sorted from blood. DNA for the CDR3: TGTGCCAGCCAAGGGAGGGGGCAAGCCCTCTTTACCCAGTACTTC. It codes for CASQGRGQALFTQYF.